This TCR beta chain was retrieved from a study of blood T cell repertoires in COVID-19. The table came from immunoSEQ multiplex PCR; TCRdb's copy has only in-frame clones and leaves some out. The table has hundreds of thousands of clones, about 85% seen once. The CDR3 contains 13 residues. V lost 6 bases and J 3 bases, leaving 9 bases between the germline ends. Germline values: CDR1 MNHEY, CDR2 SMNVEV (reference sequence). Specimen: peripheral blood. The chain joins TRBV27 to TRBJ1-5; weak D call: TRBD1 (5 bases). This sequence was found in a human donor in a cohort sampled during active COVID-19. CDR3 sequence: CASSTGSNQPQHF. In DNA form, the CDR3 reads TGTGCCAGCAGCACAGGTTCCAATCAGCCCCAGCATTTT.